These 29 T cell receptor beta chains share one sample of origin, sequenced in a study of T-cell reconstitution after alpha-beta-depleted transplantation in children. As it was prepared, the TCRbeta library received unique molecular identifiers. TCRdb re-analysed the PCR reads in MiXCR, keeping a single row per CDR3 protein. This sample has 480,000 or so distinct CDR3 sequences, with about 10% found just once. The starting material was PBMCs, obtained before TCRalphabeta/CD19-depleted stem cell transplant. All receptors come from a child aged 2-15 years with inherited bone marrow failure, due to receive a stem cell transplant.

This clonotype was seen ten or more times. V and J are TRBV5-1 and TRBJ2-7; D assignment may be TRBD1 or TRBD2 (5 bases each). V was pared by 5 bases and J by 2 bases, with 11 bases between. This CDR3 is built from 13 residues. Germline V gives CDR1 SGHRS, CDR2 YFSETQ. The DNA of the CDR3 is TGCGCCAGCAGTTGGGACGGACCCTACGAGCAGTACTTC. This codes for CASSWDGPYEQYF.

This clonotype was counted only a few times. The CDR3 DNA is TGCAGTGCTAGAGATCGACTAGCGGGAGGTGGTGAGCAGTACTTC. Residues: CSARDRLAGGGEQYF. V gene TRBV20-1 combines with J gene TRBJ2-7; 13 bases agree with TRBD2. After removal of 0 bases from V and 7 bases from J, the junction contained 6 bases not matched to a gene. This CDR3 spans 15 amino acids. Germline assignment: CDR1 DFQATT and CDR2 SNEGSKA (reference sequence).

This clonotype has more than one count but fewer than ten. This sequence joins TRBV15 and TRBJ1-2; no firm D call. V was shortened by 0 bases and J by 3 bases, with 14 bases between the two germline ends. CDR3 size: 16 residues. Germline values: CDR1 LNHNV, CDR2 YYDKDF (reference sequence). CDR3 amino acids: CATSRDLRAEYYGYTF. CDR3 sequence (DNA): TGTGCCACCAGCAGAGATCTTAGGGCGGAGTACTATGGCTACACCTTC.

The chain combines TRBV5-4 with TRBJ2-1; no clear D gene. In germline, CDR1 is SGHNT, CDR2 YYREEE (reference sequence). This CDR3 is 11 amino acids long. Trimming removed 7 bases from V and 9 bases from J, with 11 bases in between. In nucleotides, the CDR3 is TGTGCCAGCTACTTTGCCAGTGAGCAGTTCTTC. It encodes CASYFASEQFF.

The V gene is TRBV6-1, the J gene TRBJ2-6; 9 bases are shared with TRBD1. This CDR3 is built from 17 residues. Germline V lookup: CDR1 MNHNS, CDR2 SASEGT. The V gene end was trimmed by 6 bases and the J gene end by 6 bases; junction bases not matched to a gene: 12. This chain's CDR3 is CASRSMDRGFAANVLTF. CDR3 nucleotides: TGTGCCAGCAGATCTATGGACAGGGGTTTTGCGGCCAACGTCCTGACTTTC.

This clonotype was seen a handful of times. This chain joins TRBV24-1 and TRBJ2-1, with a weak D call TRBD2 (6 bases). Germline CDR1 and CDR2: KGHDR and SFDVKD. Trimming pared 5 bases from V and 3 bases from J, leaving 10 bases between. The CDR3 loop spans 14 amino acids. The CDR3 DNA reads TGTGCCACCAGTGGACCCGGGGGCTACAATGAGCAGTTCTTC. Its protein is CATSGPGGYNEQFF.

This clonotype was observed at least ten times. The gene calls are TRBV12-3 or TRBV12-4 and TRBJ1-6, with D possibly being TRBD1 (6 bases). The V and J ends lost 1 base and 10 bases respectively, with 8 bases between them. There are 13 residues in the CDR3. For the CDR3, the DNA is TGTGCCAGCAGTTTAGGAACAGGGTCACCCCTCCACTTT. This codes for CASSLGTGSPLHF.

This clonotype was seen ten or more times. This sequence joins TRBV7-9 and TRBJ2-7; D assignment may be TRBD1 or TRBD2 (5 bases each). CDR3 length equals 14 residues. V was cut by 5 bases and J by 1 base, with 12 bases left in between. The germline gives CDR1 SEHNR, CDR2 FQNEAQ (reference sequence). The CDR3 sequence is CASSLGPISYEQYF. DNA for the CDR3: TGTGCCAGCAGCCTGGGACCAATATCCTACGAGCAGTACTTC.

The gene calls are TRBV4-3 and TRBJ1-6; possibly TRBD1 for D (5 bases). The CDR3 spans 15 residues. CDR1 LGHNA and CDR2 YSLEER come from the germline V gene. Between the trimmed V and J ends, which lost 3 bases and 10 bases, there was a span of 16 bases. The CDR3 here is CASSQDGTAKSPLHF. CDR3 bases: TGCGCCAGCAGCCAGGATGGGACGGCGAAATCACCCCTCCACTTT.

This clonotype was picked up many times. This chain uses TRBV5-1 with TRBJ1-4; a possible D gene is TRBD1 (6 bases). Per the germline V gene, CDR1 is SGHRS and CDR2 is YFSETQ. This CDR3 region has 14 residues. V dropped 4 bases and J dropped 7 bases, with 14 bases sitting between them. The CDR3 protein is CASSTVTGLEKLFF. The CDR3 bases are TGCGCCAGCAGCACCGTGACAGGTCTTGAAAAACTGTTTTTT. The complete variable domain, with remaining parts taken from reference TRBV5-1 and TRBJ1-4, reads KAGVTQTPRYLIKTRGQQVTLSCSPISGHRSVSWYQQTPGQGLQFLFEYFSETQRNKGNFPGRFSGRQFSNSRSEMNVSTLELGDSALYLCASSTVTGLEKLFFGSGTQLSVL.

This clonotype was seen ten or more times. The chain joins TRBV29-1 to TRBJ2-3; tentatively, D is TRBD2 (7 bases). Between the trimmed V and J ends, which lost 4 bases and 6 bases, there was a span of 14 bases. The germline V gene encodes CDR1 SQVTM and CDR2 ANQGSEA. The CDR3 sequence is 13 residues long. For the CDR3, the DNA is TGCAGCGTTGGTCCGGGGGGCTCGGATACGCAGTATTTT. Protein product: CSVGPGGSDTQYF.

This clonotype was observed at least ten times. The genes are TRBV24-1 and TRBJ2-1, with TRBD2 as a possible D gene (5 bases). The V gene's germline CDR1 is KGHDR and CDR2 SFDVKD. The CDR3 sequence is 15 residues long. V lost 3 bases and J 7 bases, leaving 15 bases between the germline ends. The CDR3 loop is CATSDPSSSWNEQFF. The CDR3 coding sequence is TGTGCCACCAGTGATCCTAGCTCATCCTGGAATGAGCAGTTCTTC.

This clonotype was counted at least ten times. Here the CDR3 DNA reads TGTGCCAGCAGACCCATAGGTTTCAATGAGCAGTTCTTC. Translated: CASRPIGFNEQFF. This chain links TRBV27 with TRBJ2-1; D uncertain. Germline V gene data show CDR1 as MNHEY and CDR2 as SMNVEV (reference sequence). This CDR3 has 13 amino acids. Trimming took 6 bases from V and 6 from J, leaving 12 bases between them.

In this sample, this clonotype turned up many times. This rearrangement joins TRBV11-2 to TRBJ1-5, with unresolved D. Germline V CDR1 and CDR2: SGHAT, FQNNGV. The CDR3 contains 13 residues. Trimming pared 0 bases from V and 5 bases from J, leaving 5 bases between. The CDR3 nucleotides read TGTGCCAGCAGCTTAGAGAGGGATCAGCCCCAGCATTTT. Translation: CASSLERDQPQHF.

This clonotype was counted ten times or more. CDR3 sequence: CASRIDHGINYGYTF. CDR3 in DNA: TGCGCCAGCAGGATTGATCACGGAATAAACTATGGCTACACCTTC. The J gene is TRBJ1-2, the V gene TRBV5-1; D call uncertain. The V end lost 5 bases, the J end lost 2 bases, and 16 bases lay between the germline ends. CDR1 and CDR2 (germline): SGHRS, YFSETQ. This CDR3 has 15 amino acids.

There are many counts of this clonotype. The chain couples TRBV20-1 to TRBJ2-3; possible D gene TRBD2, 5 bases. This CDR3 region has 12 residues. Germline CDR1 is DFQATT and CDR2 is SNEGSKA (reference sequence). Trimming stripped 6 bases from V and 4 bases from J, with 11 bases between. The CDR3: CSARRVPDTQYF. DNA for the CDR3: TGCAGTGCCAGGCGGGTTCCAGATACGCAGTATTTT.

This clonotype showed up many times. The chain links TRBV12-3 or TRBV12-4 to TRBJ2-7; TRBD1 is a possible D gene (6 bases). CDR3 length: 16 residues. The V end was cut by 5 bases, the J end by 3 bases, with 20 bases between. This CDR3 is CASSPLFQGLGYEQYF. CDR3 bases: TGTGCCAGCAGTCCCCTTTTTCAGGGGTTAGGCTACGAGCAGTACTTC.

As to this clonotype: This may stem from a read error, because a much larger clone lies one nucleotide away. The gene calls are TRBV19 and TRBJ2-3, with D hard to call. CDR1 and CDR2 from the germline V gene are LNHDA and SQIVND (reference sequence). The CDR3 runs to 14 residues. Trimming took off 4 bases at V and 2 bases at J, with 10 bases between the two ends. CDR3 nucleotide sequence: TGTGCCAGTAGTAGTGAAGAATACACAGATACGCAGTATTTT. This codes for CASSSEEYTDTQYF.

This clonotype was counted at least ten times. The chain employs TRBV20-1 and TRBJ2-5; the D gene is possibly TRBD2 (6 bases). Germline CDR1 and CDR2: DFQATT and SNEGSKA (reference sequence). Trimming stripped 6 bases from V and 5 bases from J, with 16 bases between. CDR3 size: 13 residues. The CDR3 is CSARRESGETQYF. The CDR3 nucleotides read TGCAGTGCGCGTCGGGAGTCAGGGGAGACCCAGTACTTC.

This clonotype was counted many times. The CDR3, as DNA: TGTGCCAGCAGCGTAGAGGGGAGTGGGGAGCTGTTTTTT. This gives the protein CASSVEGSGELFF. The gene calls are TRBV9 and TRBJ2-2, with D possibly being TRBD1 or TRBD2 (5 bases each). Germline V gives CDR1 SGDLS, CDR2 YYNGEE. The CDR3 totals 13 residues. Between the trimmed V and J ends, which lost 0 bases and 8 bases, there was a span of 8 bases.

At least ten counts were recorded for this clonotype. The chain has TRBV3-1 and TRBJ2-5; 8 bases are shared with TRBD2. Germline assignment: CDR1 LGHDT and CDR2 YNNKEL (reference sequence). The CDR3 extends over 14 amino acids. Unmatched junction bases numbered 4, after V lost 4 bases and J lost 3 bases. The CDR3 DNA reads as TGTGCCAGCAGCCTACTAGCGGACGAAGAGACCCAGTACTTC. This translates into CASSLLADEETQYF.

In its sample, this clonotype was seen many times. The V gene is TRBV5-1, the J gene TRBJ2-3; D may be TRBD1 (5 bases). This CDR3 contains 15 residues. Germline V CDR1 and CDR2: SGHRS, YFSETQ. V was trimmed by 1 base and J by 6 bases, leaving 15 bases between them. The DNA of the CDR3 is TGCGCCAGCAGCTTGAAGGGGTACGACCCGGATACGCAGTATTTT. Translation: CASSLKGYDPDTQYF.

This clonotype showed up just once. This chain uses TRBV6-1 with TRBJ2-7; D may be TRBD2 (6 bases). This CDR3 spans 15 amino acids. V was trimmed by 6 bases and J by 0 bases, leaving 15 bases between them. CDR1 and CDR2 (germline): MNHNS, SASEGT. CDR3 nucleotides: TGTGCCAGCAGCGAAAGCCGGGACTCCTCCTACGAGCAGTACTTC. This codes for CASSESRDSSYEQYF.

This clonotype was detected ten times or more. The CDR3 DNA sequence: TGTGCCAGCAGCTACAGGGGGTGGTCCTACAATGAGCAGTTCTTC. Protein sequence: CASSYRGWSYNEQFF. The chain links TRBV7-9 to TRBJ2-1; 8 bases agree with TRBD1. Germline trimming cut 4 bases from V and 1 base from J; bases unmatched to any gene: 3. The CDR3 runs 15 residues. CDR1 and CDR2 (germline): SEHNR, FQNEAQ (reference sequence).

V gene TRBV29-1 combines with J gene TRBJ2-1; D is unresolved. CDR1 and CDR2 from the germline V gene are SQVTM and ANQGSEA. The CDR3 runs to 11 residues. V lost 3 bases, J lost 5 bases, and 5 bases lay in between. The CDR3 spells CSVEFHNEQFF. The CDR3 nucleotides are TGCAGCGTTGAGTTCCACAATGAGCAGTTCTTC.

This clonotype was recorded at least ten times. The chain uses TRBV28 and TRBJ2-3; D remains unclear. V shed 5 bases and J shed 9 bases, with 18 bases lying between them. Germline CDR1 is MDHEN and CDR2 is SYDVKM. The CDR3 runs 14 residues. CDR3 region: CASSVSSLLGTQYF. CDR3 DNA sequence: TGTGCCAGCAGTGTCAGCAGCCTCTTAGGAACGCAGTATTTT.

This clonotype was observed at least ten times. The chain combines TRBV20-1 with TRBJ2-1; D might be TRBD1 or TRBD2, each matching 6 bases. The CDR3 is made up of 13 amino acids. CDR1 DFQATT and CDR2 SNEGSKA come from the germline V gene (reference sequence). V lost 4 bases, J lost 6 bases, and 13 bases lay in between. CDR3 amino acids: CSATRGGFNEQFF. CDR3 coding DNA: TGCAGTGCTACCAGGGGAGGATTCAATGAGCAGTTCTTC.

This sequence joins TRBV24-1 and TRBJ2-1, with 11 nucleotides matching TRBD2. The CDR3 length is 18 residues. In germline, CDR1 is KGHDR, CDR2 SFDVKD. The trim removed 0 bases at V and 10 bases at J, leaving 13 bases unmatched. The CDR3 DNA reads as TGTGCCACCAGTGATTTGCCTCGCGCCGGACTAGCGGGCTTCGAGCAGTTCTTC. It encodes CATSDLPRAGLAGFEQFF.

This clonotype has ten or more counts. This chain links TRBV4-3 with TRBJ2-7; no reliable D call. The ends were cut back, 1 base at V and 2 bases at J, with 9 bases in the middle. This CDR3 comprises 14 residues. Germline V lookup: CDR1 LGHNA, CDR2 YSLEER. CDR3 in amino acids: CASSQGWPAYEQYF. CDR3 bases: TGCGCCAGCAGCCAAGGCTGGCCCGCCTACGAGCAGTACTTC.